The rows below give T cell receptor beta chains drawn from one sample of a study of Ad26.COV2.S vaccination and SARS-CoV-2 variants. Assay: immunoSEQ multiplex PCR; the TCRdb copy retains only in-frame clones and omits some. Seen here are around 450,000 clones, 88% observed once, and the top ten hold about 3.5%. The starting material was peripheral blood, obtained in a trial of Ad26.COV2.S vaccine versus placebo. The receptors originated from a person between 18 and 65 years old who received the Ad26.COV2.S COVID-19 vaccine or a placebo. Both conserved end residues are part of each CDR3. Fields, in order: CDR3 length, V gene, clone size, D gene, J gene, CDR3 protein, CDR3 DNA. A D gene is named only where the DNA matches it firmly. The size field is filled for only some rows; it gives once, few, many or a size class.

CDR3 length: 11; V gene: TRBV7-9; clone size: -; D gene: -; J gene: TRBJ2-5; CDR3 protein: CASSLGGTQYF; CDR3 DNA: TGTGCCAGCAGCTTAGGTGGGACCCAGTACTTC
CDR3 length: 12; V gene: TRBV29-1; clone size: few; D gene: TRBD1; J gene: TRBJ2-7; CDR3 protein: CSVATGGYEQYF; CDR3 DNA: TGCAGCGTTGCTACAGGGGGCTACGAGCAGTACTTC
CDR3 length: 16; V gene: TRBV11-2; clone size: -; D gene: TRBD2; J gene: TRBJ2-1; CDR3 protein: CASSLVGGGAYNEQFF; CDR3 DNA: TGTGCCAGCAGCTTAGTAGGCGGGGGGGCGTACAATGAGCAGTTCTTC
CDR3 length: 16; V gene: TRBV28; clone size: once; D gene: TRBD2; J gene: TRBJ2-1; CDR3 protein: CASSLFGGGFYNEQFF; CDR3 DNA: TGTGCCAGCAGTTTATTCGGGGGGGGTTTCTACAATGAGCAGTTCTTC
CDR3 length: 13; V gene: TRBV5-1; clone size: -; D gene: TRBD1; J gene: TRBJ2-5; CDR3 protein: CASTEDRGVTQYF; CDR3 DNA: TGCGCCAGCACTGAGGACAGGGGGGTTACCCAGTACTTC
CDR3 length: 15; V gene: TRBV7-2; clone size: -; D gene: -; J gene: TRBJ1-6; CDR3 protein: CASSLGSGANSPLHF; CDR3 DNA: TGTGCCAGCAGCTTAGGGTCAGGGGCTAATTCACCCCTCCACTTT
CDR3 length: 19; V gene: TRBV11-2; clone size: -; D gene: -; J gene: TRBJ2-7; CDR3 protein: CASSLPHGVGRGDSYEQYF; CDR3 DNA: TGTGCCAGCAGCTTACCCCATGGGGTTGGCAGGGGGGATTCCTACGAGCAGTACTTC
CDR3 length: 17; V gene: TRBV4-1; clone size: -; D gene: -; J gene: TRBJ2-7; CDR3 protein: CASSPNFERKRVYEQYF; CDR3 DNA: TGCGCCAGCAGCCCAAATTTCGAGCGAAAAAGGGTATACGAGCAGTACTTC
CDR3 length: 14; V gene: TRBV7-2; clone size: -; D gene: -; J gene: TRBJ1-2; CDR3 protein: CASSLGRINYGYTF; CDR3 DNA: TGTGCCAGCAGCCTAGGACGGATCAACTATGGCTACACCTTC
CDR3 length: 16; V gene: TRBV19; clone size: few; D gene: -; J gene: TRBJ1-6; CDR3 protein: CASSIAHRVENSPLHF; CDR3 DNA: TGTGCCAGTAGTATAGCCCACAGGGTGGAAAATTCACCCCTCCACTTT
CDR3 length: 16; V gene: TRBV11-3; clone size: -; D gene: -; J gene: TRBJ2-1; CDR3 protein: CASSLGGIRSPNEQFF; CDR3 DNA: TGTGCCAGCAGCTTAGGGGGGATTCGCTCACCCAATGAGCAGTTCTTC
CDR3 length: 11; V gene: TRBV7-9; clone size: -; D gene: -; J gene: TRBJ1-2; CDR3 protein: CATRTVYGYTF; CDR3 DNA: TGTGCCACTAGGACGGTTTATGGCTACACCTTC
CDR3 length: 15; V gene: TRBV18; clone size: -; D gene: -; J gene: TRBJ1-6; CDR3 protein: CASSPTQGENSPLHF; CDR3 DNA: TGTGCCAGCTCACCTACCCAAGGGGAGAATTCACCCCTCCACTTT
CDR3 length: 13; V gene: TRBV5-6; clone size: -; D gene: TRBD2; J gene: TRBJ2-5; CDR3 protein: CASSSSSGETQYF; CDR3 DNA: TGTGCCAGCAGCTCATCTAGCGGAGAGACCCAGTACTTC
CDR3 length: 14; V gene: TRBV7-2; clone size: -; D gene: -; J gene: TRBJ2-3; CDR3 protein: CASSQQSTTDTQYF; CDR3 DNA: TGTGCCAGCAGCCAACAGTCAACCACAGATACGCAGTATTTT
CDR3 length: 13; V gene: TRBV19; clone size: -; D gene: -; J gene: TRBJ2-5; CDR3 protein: CATTGGPRETQYF; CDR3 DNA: TGTGCCACCACCGGAGGGCCCCGGGAGACCCAGTACTTC
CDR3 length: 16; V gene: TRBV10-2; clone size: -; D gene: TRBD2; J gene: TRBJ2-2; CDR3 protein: CASGGTSGGPPGELFF; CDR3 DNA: TGCGCCAGCGGCGGGACTAGCGGGGGGCCCCCCGGGGAGCTGTTTTTT
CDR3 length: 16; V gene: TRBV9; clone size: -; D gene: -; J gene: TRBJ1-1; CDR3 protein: CASSVGSGGLYTEAFF; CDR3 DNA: TGTGCCAGCAGCGTAGGCTCGGGGGGCCTTTACACTGAAGCTTTCTTT
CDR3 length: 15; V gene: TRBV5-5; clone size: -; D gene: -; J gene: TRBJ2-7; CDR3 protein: CASSEQLPHSYEQYF; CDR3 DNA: TGTGCCAGCAGCGAACAGCTGCCACACTCCTACGAGCAGTACTTC
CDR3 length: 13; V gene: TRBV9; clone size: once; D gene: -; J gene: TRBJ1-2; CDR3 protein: CASSDGTIYGYTF; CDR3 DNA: TGTGCCAGCAGCGACGGGACTATTTATGGCTACACCTTC
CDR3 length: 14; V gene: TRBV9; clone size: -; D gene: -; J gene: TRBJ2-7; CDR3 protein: CASSVEQLVGEQYF; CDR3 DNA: TGTGCCAGCAGCGTAGAACAGCTTGTGGGGGAGCAGTACTTC
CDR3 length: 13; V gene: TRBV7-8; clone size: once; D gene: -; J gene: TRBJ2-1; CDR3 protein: CASSPGPDNEQFF; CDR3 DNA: TGTGCCAGCAGCCCGGGACCCGACAATGAGCAGTTCTTC
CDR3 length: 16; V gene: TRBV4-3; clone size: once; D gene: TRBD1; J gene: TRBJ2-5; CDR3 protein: CASSLGTGAYQETQYF; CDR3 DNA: TGCGCCAGCAGCCTTGGGACAGGGGCGTACCAAGAGACCCAGTACTTC